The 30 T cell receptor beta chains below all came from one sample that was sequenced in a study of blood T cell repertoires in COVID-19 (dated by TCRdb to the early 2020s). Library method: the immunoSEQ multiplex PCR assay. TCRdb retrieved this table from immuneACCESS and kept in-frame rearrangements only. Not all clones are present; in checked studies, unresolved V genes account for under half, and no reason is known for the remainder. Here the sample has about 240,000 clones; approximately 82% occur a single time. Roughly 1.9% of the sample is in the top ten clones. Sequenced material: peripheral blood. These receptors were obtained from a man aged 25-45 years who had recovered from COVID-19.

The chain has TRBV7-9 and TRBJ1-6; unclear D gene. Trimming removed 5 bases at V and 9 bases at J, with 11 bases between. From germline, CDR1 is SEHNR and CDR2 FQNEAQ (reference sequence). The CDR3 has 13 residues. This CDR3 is CASSPERGSPLHF. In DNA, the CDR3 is TGTGCCAGCAGCCCCGAGCGCGGTTCACCCCTCCACTTT.

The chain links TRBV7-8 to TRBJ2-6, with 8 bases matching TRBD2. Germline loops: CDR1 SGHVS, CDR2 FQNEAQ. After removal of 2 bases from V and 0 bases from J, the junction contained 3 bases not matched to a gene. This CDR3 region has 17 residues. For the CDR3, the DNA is TGTGCCAGCAGCTTATTAGCGGGGAGCTCTGGGGCCAACGTCCTGACTTTC. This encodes CASSLLAGSSGANVLTF.

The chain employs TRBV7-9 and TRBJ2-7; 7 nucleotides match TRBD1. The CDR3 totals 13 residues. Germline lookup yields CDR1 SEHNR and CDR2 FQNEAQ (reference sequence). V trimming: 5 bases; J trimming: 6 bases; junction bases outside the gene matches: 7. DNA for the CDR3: TGTGCCAGCAGCCCCCCCACAGGGGTCGAGCAGTACGTC. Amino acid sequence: CASSPPTGVEQYV.

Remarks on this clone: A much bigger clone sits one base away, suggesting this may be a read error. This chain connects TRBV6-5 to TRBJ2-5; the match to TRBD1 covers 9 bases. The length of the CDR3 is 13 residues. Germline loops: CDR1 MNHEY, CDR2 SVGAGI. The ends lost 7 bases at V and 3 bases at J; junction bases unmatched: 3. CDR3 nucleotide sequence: TGTGCCAGCACCAGGACAGGGGAAGAGACCCAGTACTTC. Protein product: CASTRTGEETQYF.

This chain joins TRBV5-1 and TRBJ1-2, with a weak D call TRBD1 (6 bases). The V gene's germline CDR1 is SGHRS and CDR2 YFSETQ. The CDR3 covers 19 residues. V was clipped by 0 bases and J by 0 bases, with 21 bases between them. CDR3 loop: CASSLALGFGQRSNYGYTF. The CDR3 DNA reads TGCGCCAGCAGCTTGGCTTTGGGCTTTGGACAGCGCTCTAACTATGGCTACACCTTC.

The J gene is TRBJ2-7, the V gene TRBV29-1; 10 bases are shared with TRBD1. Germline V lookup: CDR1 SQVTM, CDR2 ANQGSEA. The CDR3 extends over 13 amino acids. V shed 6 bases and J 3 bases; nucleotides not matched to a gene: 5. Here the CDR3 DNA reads TGCAGCGTGCAGGACAGGGGGTTCTACGAGCAGTACTTC. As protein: CSVQDRGFYEQYF.

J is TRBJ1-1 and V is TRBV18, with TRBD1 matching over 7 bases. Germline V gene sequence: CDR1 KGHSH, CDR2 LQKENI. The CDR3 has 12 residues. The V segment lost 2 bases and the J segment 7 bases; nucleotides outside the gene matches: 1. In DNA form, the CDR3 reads TGTGCCAGCTCACCAAGGGGGCGTGAAGCTTTCTTT. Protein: CASSPRGREAFF.

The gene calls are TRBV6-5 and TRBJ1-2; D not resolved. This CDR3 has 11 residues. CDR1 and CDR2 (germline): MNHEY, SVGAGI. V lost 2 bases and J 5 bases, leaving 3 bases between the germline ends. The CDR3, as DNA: TGTGCCAGCAGTTACGAGTATGGCTACACCTTC. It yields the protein CASSYEYGYTF.

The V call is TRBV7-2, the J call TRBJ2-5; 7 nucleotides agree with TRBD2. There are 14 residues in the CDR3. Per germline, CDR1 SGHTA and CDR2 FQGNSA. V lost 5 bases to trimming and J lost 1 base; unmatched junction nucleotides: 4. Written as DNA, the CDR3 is TGTGCCAGCAGCACGAGACTAGCCCAAGAGACCCAGTACTTC. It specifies CASSTRLAQETQYF. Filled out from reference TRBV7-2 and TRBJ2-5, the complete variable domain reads GAGVSQSPSNKVTEKGKDVELRCDPISGHTALYWYRQSLGQGLEFLIYFQGNSAPDKSGLPSDRFSAERTGGSVSTLTIQRTQQEDSAVYLCASSTRLAQETQYFGPGTRLLVL.

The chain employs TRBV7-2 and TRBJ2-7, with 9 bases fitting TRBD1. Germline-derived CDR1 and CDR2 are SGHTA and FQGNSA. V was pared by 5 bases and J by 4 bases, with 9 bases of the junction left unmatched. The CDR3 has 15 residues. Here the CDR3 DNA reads TGTGCCAGCAGCCCCCGCCGCGGACAGGGGTACGAGCAGTACTTC. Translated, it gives CASSPRRGQGYEQYF.

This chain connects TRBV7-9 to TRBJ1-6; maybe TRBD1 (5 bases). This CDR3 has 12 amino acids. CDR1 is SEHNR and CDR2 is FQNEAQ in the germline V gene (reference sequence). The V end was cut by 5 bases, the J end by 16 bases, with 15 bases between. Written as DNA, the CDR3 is TGTGCCAGCAGCCTAACAGGACGAAGACTCCACTTT. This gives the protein CASSLTGRRLHF. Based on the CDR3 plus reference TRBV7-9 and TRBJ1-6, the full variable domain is DTGVSQNPRHKITKRGQNVTFRCDPISEHNRLYWYRQTLGQGPEFLTYFQNEAQLEKSRLLSDRFSAERPKGSFSTLEIQRTEQGDSAMYLCASSLTGRRLHFGNGTRLTVT.

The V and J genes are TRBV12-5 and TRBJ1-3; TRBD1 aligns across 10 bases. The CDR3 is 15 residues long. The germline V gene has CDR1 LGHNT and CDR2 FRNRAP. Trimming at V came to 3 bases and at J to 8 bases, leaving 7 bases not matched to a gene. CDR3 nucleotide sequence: TGTGCTAGTGGTTTCGACAGGGGGCGAGGTGACACCATATATTTT. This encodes CASGFDRGRGDTIYF.

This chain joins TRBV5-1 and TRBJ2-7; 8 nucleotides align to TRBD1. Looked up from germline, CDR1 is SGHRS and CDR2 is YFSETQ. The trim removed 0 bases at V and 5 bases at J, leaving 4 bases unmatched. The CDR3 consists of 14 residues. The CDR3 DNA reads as TGCGCCAGCAGCTTGGGAGACAGGGGACACGAGCAGTACTTC. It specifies CASSLGDRGHEQYF.

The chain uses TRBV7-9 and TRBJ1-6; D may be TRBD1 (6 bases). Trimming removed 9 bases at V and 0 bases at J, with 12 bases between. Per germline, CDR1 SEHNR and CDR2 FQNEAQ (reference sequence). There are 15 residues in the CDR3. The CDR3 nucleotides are TGTGCCAGTGGGGGCCCCAGCTCCTATAATTCACCCCTCCACTTT. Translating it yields CASGGPSSYNSPLHF.

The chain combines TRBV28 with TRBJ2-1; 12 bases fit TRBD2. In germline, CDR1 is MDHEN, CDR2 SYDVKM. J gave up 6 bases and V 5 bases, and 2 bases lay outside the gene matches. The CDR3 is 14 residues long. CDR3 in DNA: TGTGCCAGCAGTGCACTAGCGGGGGGCAATGAGCAGTTCTTC. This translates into CASSALAGGNEQFF.

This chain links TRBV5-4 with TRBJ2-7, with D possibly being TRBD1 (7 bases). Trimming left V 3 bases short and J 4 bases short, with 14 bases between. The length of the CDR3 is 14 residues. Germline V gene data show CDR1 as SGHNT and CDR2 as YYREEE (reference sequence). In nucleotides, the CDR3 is TGTGCCAGCAGCTGGGCAGGGGGGCGGTACGAGCAGTACTTC. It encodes CASSWAGGRYEQYF.

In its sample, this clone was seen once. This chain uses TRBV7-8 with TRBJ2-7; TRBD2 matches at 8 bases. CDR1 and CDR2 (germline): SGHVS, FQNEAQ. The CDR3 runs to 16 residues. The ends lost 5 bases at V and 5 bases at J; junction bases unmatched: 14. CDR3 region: CASSPRGAGAADEQYV. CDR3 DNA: TGTGCCAGCAGCCCCAGGGGAGCGGGGGCTGCCGACGAGCAGTACGTC.

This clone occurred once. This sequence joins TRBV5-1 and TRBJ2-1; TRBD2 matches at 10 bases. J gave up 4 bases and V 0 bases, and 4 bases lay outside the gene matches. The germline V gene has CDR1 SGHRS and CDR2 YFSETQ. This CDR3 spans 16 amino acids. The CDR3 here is CASSLAGTSAYNEQFF. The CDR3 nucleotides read TGCGCCAGCAGCTTGGCCGGGACTAGCGCATACAATGAGCAGTTCTTC.

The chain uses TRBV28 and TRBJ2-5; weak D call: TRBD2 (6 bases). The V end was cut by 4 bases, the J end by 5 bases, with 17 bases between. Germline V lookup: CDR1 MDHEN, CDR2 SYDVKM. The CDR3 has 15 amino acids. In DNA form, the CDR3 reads TGTGCCAGCAGTTCCCTTGGGGCAGGAGGGGAGACCCAGTACTTC. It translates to CASSSLGAGGETQYF.

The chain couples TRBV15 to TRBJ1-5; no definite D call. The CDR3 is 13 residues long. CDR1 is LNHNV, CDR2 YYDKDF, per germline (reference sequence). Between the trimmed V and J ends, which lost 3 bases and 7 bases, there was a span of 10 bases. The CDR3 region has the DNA TGTGCCACCAGCAGGGAGGGAGGGCAGCCCCAGCATTTT. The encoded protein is CATSREGGQPQHF.

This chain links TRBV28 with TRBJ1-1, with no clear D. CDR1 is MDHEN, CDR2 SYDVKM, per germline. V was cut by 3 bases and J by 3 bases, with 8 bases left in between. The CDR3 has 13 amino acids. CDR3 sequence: CASSFPRDTEAFF. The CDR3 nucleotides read TGTGCCAGCAGTTTTCCTCGGGACACTGAAGCTTTCTTT.

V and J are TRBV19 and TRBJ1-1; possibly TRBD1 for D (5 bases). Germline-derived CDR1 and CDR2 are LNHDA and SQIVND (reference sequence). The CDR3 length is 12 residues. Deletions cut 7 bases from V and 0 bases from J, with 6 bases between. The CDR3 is CASTGLNTEAFF. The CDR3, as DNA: TGTGCCAGTACAGGGTTGAACACTGAAGCTTTCTTT.

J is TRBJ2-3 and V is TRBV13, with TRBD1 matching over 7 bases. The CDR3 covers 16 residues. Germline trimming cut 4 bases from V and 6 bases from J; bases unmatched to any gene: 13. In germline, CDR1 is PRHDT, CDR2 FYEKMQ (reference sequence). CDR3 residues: CASSSENLDRRDTQYF. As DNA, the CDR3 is TGTGCCAGCAGCTCGGAGAATTTGGACAGGCGGGATACGCAGTATTTT.

The CDR3 loop is CASSFIFRESATNEKLFF. In DNA, the CDR3 is TGTGCCAGTAGTTTTATATTCCGAGAGTCTGCAACTAATGAAAAACTGTTTTTT. This rearrangement joins TRBV19 to TRBJ1-4; D unresolved. Germline V gene data show CDR1 as LNHDA and CDR2 as SQIVND (reference sequence). This CDR3 has 18 amino acids. The V and J ends lost 5 bases and 0 bases respectively, with 19 bases between them.

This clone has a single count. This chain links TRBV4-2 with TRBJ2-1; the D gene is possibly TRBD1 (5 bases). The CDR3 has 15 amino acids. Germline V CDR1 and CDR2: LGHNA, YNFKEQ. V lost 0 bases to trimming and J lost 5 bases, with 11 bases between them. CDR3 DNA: TGTGCCAGCAGCCAAGAAATTGCAGGGCACAATGAGCAGTTCTTC. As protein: CASSQEIAGHNEQFF.

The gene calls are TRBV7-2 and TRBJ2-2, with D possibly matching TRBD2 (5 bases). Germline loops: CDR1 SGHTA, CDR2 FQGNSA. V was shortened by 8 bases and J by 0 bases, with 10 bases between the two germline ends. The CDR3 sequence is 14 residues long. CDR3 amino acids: CASLTSSNTGELFF. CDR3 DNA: TGTGCCAGCCTTACTAGTTCGAACACCGGGGAGCTGTTTTTT.

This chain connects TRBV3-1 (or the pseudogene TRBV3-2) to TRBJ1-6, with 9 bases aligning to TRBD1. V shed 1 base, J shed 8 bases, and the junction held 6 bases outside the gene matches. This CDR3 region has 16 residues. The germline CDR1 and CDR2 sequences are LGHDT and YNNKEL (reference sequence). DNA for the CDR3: TGTGCCAGCAGCCAAGGGGACAGGGCCCATCATTCACCCCTCCACTTT. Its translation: CASSQGDRAHHSPLHF.

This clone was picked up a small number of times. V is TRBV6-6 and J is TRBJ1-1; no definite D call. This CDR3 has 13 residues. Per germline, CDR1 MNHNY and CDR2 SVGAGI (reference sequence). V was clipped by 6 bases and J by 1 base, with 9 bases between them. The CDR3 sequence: CASSEQRNTEAFF. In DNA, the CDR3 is TGTGCCAGCAGCGAACAGAGGAACACTGAAGCTTTCTTT.

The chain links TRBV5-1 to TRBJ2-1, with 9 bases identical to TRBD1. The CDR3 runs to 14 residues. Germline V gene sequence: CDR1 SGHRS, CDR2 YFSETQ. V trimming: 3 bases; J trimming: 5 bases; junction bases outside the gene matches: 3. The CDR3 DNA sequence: TGCGCCAGCAGCTCCGGGACAGGGAACAATGAGCAGTTCTTC. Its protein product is CASSSGTGNNEQFF. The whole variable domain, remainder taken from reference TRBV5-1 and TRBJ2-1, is KAGVTQTPRYLIKTRGQQVTLSCSPISGHRSVSWYQQTPGQGLQFLFEYFSETQRNKGNFPGRFSGRQFSNSRSEMNVSTLELGDSALYLCASSSGTGNNEQFFGPGTRLTVL.

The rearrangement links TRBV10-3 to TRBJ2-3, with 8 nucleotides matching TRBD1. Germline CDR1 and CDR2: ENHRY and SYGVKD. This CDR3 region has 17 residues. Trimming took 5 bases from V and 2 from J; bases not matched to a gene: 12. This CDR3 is CAISKDRGSILTDTQYF. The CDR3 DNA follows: TGTGCCATCAGTAAAGACAGGGGATCGATACTCACAGATACGCAGTATTTT.